The T cell receptor beta chain described here comes from a study of early T cells in non-severe SARS-CoV-2 infection. Study-level background: Bulk RNA taken from unsorted whole blood was sequenced, leaving chains unpaired.

Individual cDNA molecules received unique molecular identifiers during library preparation. One entry per CDR3 protein, called by TCRdb with MiXCR from the 5' RACE reads. Of 25,000 to 30,000 distinct CDR3 sequences in the sample, 9.5% to 10% were seen once. Per germline, CDR1 SGHDT and CDR2 YYEEEE. V was clipped by 3 bases and J by 6 bases, with 20 bases between them. The CDR3 spans 16 residues. This clonotype occurred many times. Sequencing input: whole blood. The V and J genes are TRBV5-6 and TRBJ2-3, with D perhaps matching TRBD1 (5 bases). This clonotype was obtained from an adult who was a healthcare worker with PCR-confirmed SARS-CoV-2 infection or an uninfected control (not recorded which). The CDR3 sequence: CASSWWGTVRGDTQYF. CDR3 coding DNA: TGTGCCAGCAGCTGGTGGGGCACTGTTCGAGGCGATACGCAGTATTTT.